This T cell receptor beta chain was profiled in a study of T cells in women clearing cervical HPV infection. The overall study: Case blood was drawn when the lesion was first found; control blood after infection became undetectable.

Concerning this clone itself: Its antigen is as yet unknown. A junction end diverges from the germline sequence, so it may reflect a read error. The read halts 3 residues ahead of the CDR3 end, with the missing end drawn from the germline J gene.

Study-level results: Controls had more TRBV6-7 (0.16%) than cases (approximately 0.11%).

This CDR3 contains 13 residues. Germline V gives CDR1 LGHNA, CDR2 YNFKEQ. The assay was immunoSEQ multiplex PCR, and TCRdb's table has in-frame clones only and misses some. The repertoire table contains 35,000 to 45,000 clones. The chain has TRBV4-2 and TRBJ2-5, with a tentative D call TRBD1 (5 bases). Sequenced input: blood buffy coat. This receptor was obtained from a woman aged 18-69 years with a cervical HPV16 infection that either progressed to CIN3+ or cleared (not recorded which). The CDR3 is CASSRQIQETQYF. The DNA read from the CDR3 is TGCGCCAGCAGCAGACAGATTCAAGAGACC.